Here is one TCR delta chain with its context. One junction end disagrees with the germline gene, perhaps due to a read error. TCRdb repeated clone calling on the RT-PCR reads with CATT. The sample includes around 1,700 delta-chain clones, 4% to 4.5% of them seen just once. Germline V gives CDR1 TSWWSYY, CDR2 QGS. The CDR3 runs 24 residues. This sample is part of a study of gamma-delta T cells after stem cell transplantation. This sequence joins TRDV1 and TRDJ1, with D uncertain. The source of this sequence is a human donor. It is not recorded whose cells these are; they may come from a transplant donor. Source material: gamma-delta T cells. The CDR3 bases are TGTGCTCTTGGAGAACAGCTAACCCCTCCTGGCCGTTTTTTTTTGGTACTGCCCTACGATAAACTCATCTTT. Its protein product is CALGEQLTPPGRFFLVLPYDKLIF.